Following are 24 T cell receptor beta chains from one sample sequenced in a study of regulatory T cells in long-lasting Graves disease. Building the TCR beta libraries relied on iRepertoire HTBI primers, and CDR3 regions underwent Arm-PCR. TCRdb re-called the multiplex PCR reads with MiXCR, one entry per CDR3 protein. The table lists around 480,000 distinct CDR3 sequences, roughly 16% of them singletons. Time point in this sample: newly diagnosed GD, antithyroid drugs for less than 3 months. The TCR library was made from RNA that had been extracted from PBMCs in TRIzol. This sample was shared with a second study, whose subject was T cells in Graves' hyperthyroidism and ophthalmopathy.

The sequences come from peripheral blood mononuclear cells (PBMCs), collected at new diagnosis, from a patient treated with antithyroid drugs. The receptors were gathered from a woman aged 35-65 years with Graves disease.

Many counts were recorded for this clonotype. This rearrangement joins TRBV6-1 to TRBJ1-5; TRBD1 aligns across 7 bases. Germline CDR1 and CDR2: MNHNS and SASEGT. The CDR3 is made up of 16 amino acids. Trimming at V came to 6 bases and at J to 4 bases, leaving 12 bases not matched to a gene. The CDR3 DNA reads TGTGCCAGCAGCGGTGGGACAGAGGGTCGAAATCAGCCCCAGCATTTT. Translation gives CASSGGTEGRNQPQHF.

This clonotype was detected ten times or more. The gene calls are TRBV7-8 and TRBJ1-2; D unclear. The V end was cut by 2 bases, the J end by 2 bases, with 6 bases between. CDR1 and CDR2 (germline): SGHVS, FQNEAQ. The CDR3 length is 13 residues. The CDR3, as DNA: TGTGCCAGCAGCTTACCAGCAAACTATGGCTACACCTTC. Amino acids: CASSLPANYGYTF.

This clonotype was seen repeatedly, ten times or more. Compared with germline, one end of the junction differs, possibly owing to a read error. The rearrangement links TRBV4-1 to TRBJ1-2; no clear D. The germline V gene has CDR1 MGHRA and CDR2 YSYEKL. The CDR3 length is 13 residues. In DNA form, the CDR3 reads TGTGCCAGCAGCCAAGGCGGGGTCTATGGCTACACCTTC. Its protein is CASSQGGVYGYTF.

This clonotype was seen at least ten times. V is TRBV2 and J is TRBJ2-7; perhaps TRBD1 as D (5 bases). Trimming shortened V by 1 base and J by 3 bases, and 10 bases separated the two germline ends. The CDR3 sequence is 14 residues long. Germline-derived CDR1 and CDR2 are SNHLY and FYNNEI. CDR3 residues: CASSEVTGRYEQYF. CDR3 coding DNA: TGTGCCAGCAGTGAAGTCACAGGTCGCTACGAGCAGTACTTC.

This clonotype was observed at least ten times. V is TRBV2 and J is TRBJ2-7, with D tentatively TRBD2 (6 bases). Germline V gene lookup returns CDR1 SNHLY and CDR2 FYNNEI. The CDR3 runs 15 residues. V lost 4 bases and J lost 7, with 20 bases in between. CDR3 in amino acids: CASSGEGGVTKEQYF. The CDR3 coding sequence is TGTGCCAGCAGTGGAGAGGGCGGGGTTACTAAAGAGCAGTACTTC. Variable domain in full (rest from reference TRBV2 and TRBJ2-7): EPEVTQTPSHQVTQMGQEVILRCVPISNHLYFYWYRQILGQKVEFLVSFYNNEISEKSEIFDDQFSVERPDGSNFTLKIRSTKLEDSAMYFCASSGEGGVTKEQYFGPGTRLTVT.

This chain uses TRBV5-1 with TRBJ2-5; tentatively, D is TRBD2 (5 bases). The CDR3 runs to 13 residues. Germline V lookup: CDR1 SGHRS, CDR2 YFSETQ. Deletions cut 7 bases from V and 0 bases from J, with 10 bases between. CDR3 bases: TGCGCCAGCTATCTGACTAACCAAGAGACCCAGTACTTC. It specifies CASYLTNQETQYF.

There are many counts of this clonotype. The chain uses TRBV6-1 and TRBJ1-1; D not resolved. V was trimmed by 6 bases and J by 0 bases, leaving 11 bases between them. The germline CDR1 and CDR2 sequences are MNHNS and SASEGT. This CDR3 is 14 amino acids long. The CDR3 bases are TGTGCCAGCAGCAGAGGCGCCTTGAACACTGAAGCTTTCTTT. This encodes CASSRGALNTEAFF.

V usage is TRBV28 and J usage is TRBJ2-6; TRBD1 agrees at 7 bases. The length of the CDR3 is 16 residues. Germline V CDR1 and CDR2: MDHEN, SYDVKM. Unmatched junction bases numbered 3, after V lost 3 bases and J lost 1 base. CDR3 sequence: CASSLYRGSGANVLTF. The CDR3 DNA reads TGTGCCAGCAGTTTGTACAGGGGATCTGGGGCCAACGTCCTGACTTTC.

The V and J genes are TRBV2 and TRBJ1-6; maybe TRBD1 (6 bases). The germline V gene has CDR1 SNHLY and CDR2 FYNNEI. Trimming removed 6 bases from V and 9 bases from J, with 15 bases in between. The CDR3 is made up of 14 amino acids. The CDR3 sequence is CASRRGSGLSPLHF. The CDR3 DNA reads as TGTGCCAGCAGGAGGGGGTCAGGGCTTTCACCCCTCCACTTT.

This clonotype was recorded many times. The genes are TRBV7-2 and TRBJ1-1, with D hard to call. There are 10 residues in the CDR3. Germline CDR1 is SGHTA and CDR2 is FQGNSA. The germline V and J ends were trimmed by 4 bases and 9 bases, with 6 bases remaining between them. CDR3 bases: TGTGCCAGCAGCTATCGGAAAGCTTTCTTT. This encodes CASSYRKAFF.

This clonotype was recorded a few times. The CDR3 sequence: CSVEQTVYGYTF. In nucleotides, the CDR3 is TGCAGCGTCGAGCAGACAGTTTATGGCTACACCTTC. This chain links TRBV29-1 with TRBJ1-2; tentative D call: TRBD1 (5 bases). The germline CDR1 and CDR2 sequences are SQVTM and ANQGSEA. The V and J ends lost 6 bases and 5 bases respectively, with 13 bases between them. The CDR3 is 12 residues long. Together with reference TRBV29-1 and TRBJ1-2, the CDR3 gives the full variable domain: SAVISQKPSRDICQRGTSLTIQCQVDSQVTMMFWYRQQPGQSLTLIATANQGSEATYESGFVIDKFPISRPNLTFSTLTVSNMSPEDSSIYLCSVEQTVYGYTFGSGTRLTVV.

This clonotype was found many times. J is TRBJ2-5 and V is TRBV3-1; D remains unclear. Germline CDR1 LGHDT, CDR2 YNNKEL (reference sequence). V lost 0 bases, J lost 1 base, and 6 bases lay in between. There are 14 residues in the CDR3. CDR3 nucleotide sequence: TGTGCCAGCAGCCAAGAGCAGATCCAAGAGACCCAGTACTTC. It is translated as CASSQEQIQETQYF.

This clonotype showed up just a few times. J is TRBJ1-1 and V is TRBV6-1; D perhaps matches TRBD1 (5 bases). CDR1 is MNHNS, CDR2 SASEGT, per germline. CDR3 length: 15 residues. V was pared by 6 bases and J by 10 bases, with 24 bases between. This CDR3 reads CASRAGRGVYSIAFF. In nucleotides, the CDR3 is TGTGCCAGCAGAGCAGGTCGGGGGGTGTATTCCATAGCTTTCTTT.

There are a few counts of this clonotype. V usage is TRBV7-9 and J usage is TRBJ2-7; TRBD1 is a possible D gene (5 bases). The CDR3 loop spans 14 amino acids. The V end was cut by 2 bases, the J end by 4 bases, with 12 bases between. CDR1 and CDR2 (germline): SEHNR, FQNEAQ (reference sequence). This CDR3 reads CASSLNQGTYEQYF. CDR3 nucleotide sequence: TGTGCCAGCAGCTTAAACCAGGGTACATACGAGCAGTACTTC.

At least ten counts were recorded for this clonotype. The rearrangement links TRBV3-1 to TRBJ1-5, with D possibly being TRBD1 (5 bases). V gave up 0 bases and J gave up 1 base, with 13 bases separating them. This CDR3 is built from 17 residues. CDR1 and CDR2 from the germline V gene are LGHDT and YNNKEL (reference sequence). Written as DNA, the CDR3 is TGTGCCAGCAGCCAAGACACCTGGGGGACGAGCAATCAGCCCCAGCATTTT. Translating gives CASSQDTWGTSNQPQHF.

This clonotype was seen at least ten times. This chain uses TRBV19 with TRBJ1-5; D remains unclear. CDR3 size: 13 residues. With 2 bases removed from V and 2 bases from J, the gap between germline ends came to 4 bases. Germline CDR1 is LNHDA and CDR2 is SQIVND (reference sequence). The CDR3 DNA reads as TGTGCCAGTAGTATAACTCGCAATCAGCCCCAGCATTTT. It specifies CASSITRNQPQHF.

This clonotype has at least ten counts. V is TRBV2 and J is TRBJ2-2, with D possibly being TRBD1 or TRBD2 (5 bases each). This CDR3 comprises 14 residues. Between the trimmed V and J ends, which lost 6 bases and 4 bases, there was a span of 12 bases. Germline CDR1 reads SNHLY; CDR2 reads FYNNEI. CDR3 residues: CASSRREITGELFF. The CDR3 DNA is TGTGCCAGCAGCCGCAGGGAGATCACCGGGGAGCTGTTTTTT.

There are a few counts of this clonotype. The CDR3 bases are TGTGCCAGCAAGGAGGCCCGCGTCTACAATGAGCAGTTCTTC. Residues: CASKEARVYNEQFF. The chain carries TRBV28 and TRBJ2-1, with D possibly matching TRBD2 (5 bases). Trimming removed 7 bases at V and 3 bases at J, with 13 bases between. The germline V gene has CDR1 MDHEN and CDR2 SYDVKM. The CDR3 runs 14 residues.

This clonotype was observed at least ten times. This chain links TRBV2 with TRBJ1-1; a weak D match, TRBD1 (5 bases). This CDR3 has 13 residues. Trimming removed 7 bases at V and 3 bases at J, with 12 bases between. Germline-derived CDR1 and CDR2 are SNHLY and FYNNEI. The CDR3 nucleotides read TGTGCCAGCAAGGGGATCGGCTACACTGAAGCTTTCTTT. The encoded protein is CASKGIGYTEAFF.

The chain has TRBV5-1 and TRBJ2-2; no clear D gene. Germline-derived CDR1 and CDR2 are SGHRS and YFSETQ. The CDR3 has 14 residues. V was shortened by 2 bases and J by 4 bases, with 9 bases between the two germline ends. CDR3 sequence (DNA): TGCGCCAGCAGCTTCACGGGCAGCACCGGGGAGCTGTTTTTT. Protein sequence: CASSFTGSTGELFF.

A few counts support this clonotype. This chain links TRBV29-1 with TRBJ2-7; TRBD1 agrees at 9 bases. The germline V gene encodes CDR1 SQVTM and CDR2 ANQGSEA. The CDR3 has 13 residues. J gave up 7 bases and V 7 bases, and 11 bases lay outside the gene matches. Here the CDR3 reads CSARTGAGREQYF. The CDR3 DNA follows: TGCAGCGCCCGGACAGGGGCAGGACGTGAGCAGTACTTC.

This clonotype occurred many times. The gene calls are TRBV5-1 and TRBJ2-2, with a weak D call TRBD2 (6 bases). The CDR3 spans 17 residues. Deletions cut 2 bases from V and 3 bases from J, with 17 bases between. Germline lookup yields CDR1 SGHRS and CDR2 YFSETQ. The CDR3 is CASSLWGLNTDTGELFF. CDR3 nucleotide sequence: TGCGCCAGCAGCTTATGGGGACTTAATACGGACACCGGGGAGCTGTTTTTT.

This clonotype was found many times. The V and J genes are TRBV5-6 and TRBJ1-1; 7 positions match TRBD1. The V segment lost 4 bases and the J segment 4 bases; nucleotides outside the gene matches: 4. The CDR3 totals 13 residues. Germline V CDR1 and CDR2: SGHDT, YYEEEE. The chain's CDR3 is CASSNRGVTEAFF. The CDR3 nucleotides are TGTGCCAGCAGCAACAGGGGAGTCACTGAAGCTTTCTTT. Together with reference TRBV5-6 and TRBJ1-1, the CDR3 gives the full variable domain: DAGVTQSPTHLIKTRGQQVTLRCSPKSGHDTVSWYQQALGQGPQFIFQYYEEEERQRGNFPDRFSGHQFPNYSSELNVNALLLGDSALYLCASSNRGVTEAFFGQGTRLTVV.

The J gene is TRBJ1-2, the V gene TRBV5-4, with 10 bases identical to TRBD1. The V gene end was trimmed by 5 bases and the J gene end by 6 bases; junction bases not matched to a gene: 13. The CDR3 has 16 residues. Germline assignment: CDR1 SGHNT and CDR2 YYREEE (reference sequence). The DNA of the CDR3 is TGTGCCAGCAGTCTCATCGGGACAGGGGATTCGGATGGCTACACCTTC. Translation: CASSLIGTGDSDGYTF.